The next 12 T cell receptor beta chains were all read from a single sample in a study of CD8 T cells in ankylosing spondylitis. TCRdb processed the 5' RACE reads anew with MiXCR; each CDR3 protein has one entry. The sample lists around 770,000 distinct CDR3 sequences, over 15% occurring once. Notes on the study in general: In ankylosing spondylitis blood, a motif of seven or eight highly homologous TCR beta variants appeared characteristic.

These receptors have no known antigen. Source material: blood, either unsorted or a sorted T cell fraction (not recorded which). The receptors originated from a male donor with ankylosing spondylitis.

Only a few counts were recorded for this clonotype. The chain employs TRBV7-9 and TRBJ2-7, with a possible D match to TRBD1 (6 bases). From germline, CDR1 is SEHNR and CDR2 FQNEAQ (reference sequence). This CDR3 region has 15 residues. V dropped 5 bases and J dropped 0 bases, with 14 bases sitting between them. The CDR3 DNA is TGTGCCAGCAGCACTGGACAGCAAGGCTCCTACGAGCAGTACTTC. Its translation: CASSTGQQGSYEQYF.

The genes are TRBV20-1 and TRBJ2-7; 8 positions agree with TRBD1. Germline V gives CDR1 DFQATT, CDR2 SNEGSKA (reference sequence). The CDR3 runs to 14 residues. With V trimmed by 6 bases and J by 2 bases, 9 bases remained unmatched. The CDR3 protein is CSAQGQAQPYEQYF. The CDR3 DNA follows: TGCAGTGCACAGGGACAGGCTCAACCCTACGAGCAGTACTTC.

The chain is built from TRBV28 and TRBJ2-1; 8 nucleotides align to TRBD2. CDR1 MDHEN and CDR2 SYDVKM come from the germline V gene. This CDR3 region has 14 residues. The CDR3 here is CVTRGRTIFNEQFF. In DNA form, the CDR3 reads TGTGTCACACGCGGGAGGACGATATTCAATGAGCAGTTCTTC.

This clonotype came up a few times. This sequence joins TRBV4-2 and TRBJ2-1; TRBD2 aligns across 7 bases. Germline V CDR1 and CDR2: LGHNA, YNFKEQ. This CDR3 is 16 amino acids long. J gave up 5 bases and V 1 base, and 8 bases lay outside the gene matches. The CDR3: CASSQGTASGNNEQFF. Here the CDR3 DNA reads TGTGCCAGCAGCCAAGGGACGGCTAGCGGAAACAATGAGCAGTTCTTC.

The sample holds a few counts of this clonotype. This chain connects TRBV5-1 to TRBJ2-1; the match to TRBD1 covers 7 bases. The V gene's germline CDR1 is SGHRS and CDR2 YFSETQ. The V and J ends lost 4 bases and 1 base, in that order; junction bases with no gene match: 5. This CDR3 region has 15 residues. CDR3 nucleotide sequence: TGCGCCAGCAGCATTCCGACAGGGTCCTACAATGAGCAGTTCTTC. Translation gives CASSIPTGSYNEQFF.

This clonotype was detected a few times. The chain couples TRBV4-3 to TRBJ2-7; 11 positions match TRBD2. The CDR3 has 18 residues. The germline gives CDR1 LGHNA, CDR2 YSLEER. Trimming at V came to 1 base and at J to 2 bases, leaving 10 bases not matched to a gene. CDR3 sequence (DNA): TGCGCCAGCAGCCAAGGGCAAACGTCTAGCGGGAGGACCTACGAGCAGTACTTC. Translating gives CASSQGQTSSGRTYEQYF.

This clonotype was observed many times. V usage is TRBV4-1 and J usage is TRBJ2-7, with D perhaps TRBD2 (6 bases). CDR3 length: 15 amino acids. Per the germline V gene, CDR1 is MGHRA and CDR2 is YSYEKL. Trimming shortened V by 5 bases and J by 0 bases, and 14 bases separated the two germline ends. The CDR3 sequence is CASSDPRGLSYEQYF. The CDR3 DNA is TGCGCCAGCAGCGACCCAAGGGGACTCTCCTACGAGCAGTACTTC.

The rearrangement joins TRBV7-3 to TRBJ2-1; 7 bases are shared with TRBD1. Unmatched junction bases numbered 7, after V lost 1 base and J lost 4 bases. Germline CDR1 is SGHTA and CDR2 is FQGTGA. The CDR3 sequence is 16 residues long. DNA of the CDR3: TGTGCCAGCAGCTTAATATCGGGACAGCTATACAATGAGCAGTTCTTC. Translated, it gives CASSLISGQLYNEQFF.

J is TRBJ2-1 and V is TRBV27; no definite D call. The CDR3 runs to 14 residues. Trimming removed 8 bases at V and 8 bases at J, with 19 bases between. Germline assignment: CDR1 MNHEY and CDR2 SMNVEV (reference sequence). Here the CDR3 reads CASGPGPLIHEQFF. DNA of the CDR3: TGTGCCAGCGGACCGGGCCCTTTGATCCATGAGCAGTTCTTC.

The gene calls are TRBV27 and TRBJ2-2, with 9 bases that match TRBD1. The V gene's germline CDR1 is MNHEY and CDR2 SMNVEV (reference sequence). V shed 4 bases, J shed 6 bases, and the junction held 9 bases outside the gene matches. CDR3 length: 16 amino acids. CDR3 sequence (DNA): TGTGCCAGCAGTTCCGTGACAGGGGGTATTCCCGGGGAGCTGTTTTTT. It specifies CASSSVTGGIPGELFF.

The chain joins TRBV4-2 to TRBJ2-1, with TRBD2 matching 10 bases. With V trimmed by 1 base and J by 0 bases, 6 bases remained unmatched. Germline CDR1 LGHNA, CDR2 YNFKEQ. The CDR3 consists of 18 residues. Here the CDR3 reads CASSQGTGLATSYNEQFF. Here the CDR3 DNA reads TGTGCCAGCAGCCAAGGGACGGGACTAGCGACCTCCTACAATGAGCAGTTCTTC.

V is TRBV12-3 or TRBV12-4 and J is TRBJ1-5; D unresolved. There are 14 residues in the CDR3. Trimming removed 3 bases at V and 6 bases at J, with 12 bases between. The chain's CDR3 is CASSFGSSGQPQHF. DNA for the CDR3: TGTGCCAGCAGTTTTGGCAGTTCGGGTCAGCCCCAGCATTTT.